This T cell receptor (beta chain) was identified in a study of blood T cell repertoires in COVID-19 (dated by TCRdb to 2020 to 2021). Background for the entire study: The collaborator samples originated in the United States, Italy and Spain and spanned the acute and convalescent phases of COVID-19. The material from the prospective study consisted of cDNA or gDNA derived from T cells, B-cell-depleted T cells, or PBMCs. Subjects who had been exposed to COVID-19, were actively infected with it, or had recovered from it provided the deeply sampled blood TCRbeta repertoires that made up the dataset. The repertoires were released in a freely available public database intended as a resource for research on the immune response to SARS-CoV-2. Samples came from the ongoing ImmuneRACE study (first 160 participants) plus 1,254 subjects from 6 global collaborators. Sample metadata almost always included a de-identified subject ID, COVID-19 status, age in years and sex. Where HLA class I and class II types were available, the types were taken from metadata supplied by the sample provider, not from assay-based typing. Results and caveats for the whole study, not just this receptor: How much clinical and demographic metadata was included differed by source and by participant, and the metadata was provided uncurated.

TCRbeta CDR3 regions were amplified from genomic DNA using the immunoSEQ Assay, a bias-controlled multiplex PCR. The study's processing was this. Within the assay, amplification of reference gene primers was used to estimate how many nucleated cells each sample contained. To quantify the absolute abundance of each unique TCRbeta CDR3 rearrangement, sequence reads were collapsed and filtered. Productive Simpson clonality was computed per sample as the square root of Simpson's diversity index over productive rearrangements. TCRdb limited this immuneACCESS table to in-frame rearrangements with V and J called. A share of clones is missing; checked studies link under half to unresolved V genes, and the rest is unexplained. That table furnishes V, J and clone size, whereas the DNA furnished D and trimming. This sample lists approximately 170,000 clones; roughly 80% were detected once. Under 10% of the sample comes from the top ten.

As regards this clone: The antigen it recognizes is unknown. Qualities for individual bases were not recorded, and no much larger clone is one base off.

At one collaborating source in Seattle, patients were enrolled during active infection and were followed longitudinally through the course of disease. Whole blood was collected in K2EDTA tubes by collaborating institutions according to the institutions' own protocols. Collaborator samples were shipped for TCRbeta analysis as frozen whole blood, isolated PBMCs, or DNA extracted from either sample type. The germline V gene encodes CDR1 MDHEN and CDR2 SYDVKM. From the cysteine through the phenylalanine, the CDR3 covers 15 amino acids. Here the CDR3 DNA is all that survives: 45 bases in frame from base 1. The germline V and J ends show losses of 4 bases and 0 bases respectively, and no gene match explains 5 bases of the junction.

The chain is made from TRBV28 and TRBJ1-2; 7 nucleotides in the junction match TRBD1. The sequencing sample was made of peripheral blood. This clonotype was sampled from a woman in her 70s with COVID-19, enrolled during active disease. The DNA reads TGTGCCAGCAGTTATCACAGGGGTACTAACTATGGCTACACCTTC. This sequence encodes CASSYHRGTNYGYTF.